This T cell receptor beta chain was recorded in a study of OX40 agonist ivuxolimab in advanced cancers. About the study: The patients got ivuxolimab, which is an agonistic anti-OX40 (CD134) antibody. Whole-study results and caveats: Antigen specificity of clonally expanded peripheral T cells was not established.

Points on this clone: Its antigen remains unidentified.

The J segment lost 2 bases and the V segment lost 5 bases, leaving 5 bases of the junction unmatched. The CDR3 is made up of 15 amino acids. Germline V gene sequence: CDR1 SNHLY, CDR2 FYNNEI. The assay was immunoSEQ multiplex PCR, and TCRdb's table has in-frame clones only and misses some. In the table there are tens of thousands of clones, 75% to 85% of which are singletons. The clonotype was recovered from an adult with an advanced solid tumor such as melanoma, head and neck, liver or kidney cancer. Specimen: CD4+ or CD8+ T cells sorted from blood, collected in a trial of the OX40 agonist ivuxolimab. The genes are TRBV2 and TRBJ2-2; 7 nucleotides align to TRBD1. The CDR3 sequence: CASSTGTANTGELFF. CDR3 DNA sequence: TGTGCCAGCAGTACCGGGACAGCTAACACCGGGGAGCTGTTTTTT.